The rows below give T cell receptor beta chains drawn from one sample of a study of T-cell memory formation after mild COVID-19. A single record per CDR3 protein comes from TCRdb applying MiXCR to the 5' RACE reads. This table has around 300,000 distinct CDR3 sequences, around 13% appearing once. The source material was PBMCs or a T cell subset sorted from them (not recorded which). The receptors come from a man aged 18-30 years who had mild COVID-19 (a few samples of this study predate the infection). Cell type and time point are not known. The CDR3 runs from the conserved cysteine through the conserved F or W. Each record gives: clone size, D gene, J gene, V gene, CDR3 DNA, CDR3 protein. The D gene is left open where the match is weak. Clone size appears in some rows only: once, few, many, or a class for an expanded clone.

>many|-|TRBJ2-3|TRBV20-1
TGCAGTGCTGTAGAAGGGGCGAGCACAGATACGCAGTATTTT
CSAVEGASTDTQYF
>-|-|TRBJ1-5|TRBV20-1
-
CSASLTGEMAISPSIF
>-|-|TRBJ2-3|TRBV7-2
TGTGCCAGCAGACCTTTCACAGATACGCAGTATTTT
CASRPFTDTQYF
>-|-|TRBJ2-5|TRBV27
TGTGCCAGCGCCCCCCGAGGGGAAGAGACCCAGTACTTC
CASAPRGEETQYF
>many|-|TRBJ2-7|TRBV4-3
TGCGCCAGCAGCCAAGGACGACAGTACTCCTACGAGCAGTACTTC
CASSQGRQYSYEQYF
>-|-|TRBJ1-1|TRBV30
TGTGCCTGGAGTGTAATGAACGCTTTGGAGACTGAAGCTTTCTTT
CAWSVMNALETEAFF
>few|-|TRBJ1-1|TRBV18
TGTGCCAGCGGCAGCGGGGGGAGCACTGAAGCTTTCTTT
CASGSGGSTEAFF
>-|TRBD1|TRBJ1-3|TRBV4-3
TGCGCCAGCAGCCAAGAAGGGACAGTTCCTGGAAACACCATATATTTT
CASSQEGTVPGNTIYF
>few|-|TRBJ1-1|TRBV5-1
TGCGCCAGCAGCCCGTACGGGGTGAACACTGAAGCTTTCTTT
CASSPYGVNTEAFF
>few|TRBD1|TRBJ1-5|TRBV12-3/TRBV12-4
TGTGCCAGCAGTTCGGACAGGGGGGAGCCCCAGCATTTT
CASSSDRGEPQHF
>-|-|TRBJ2-2|TRBV10-3
TGTGCCACCGGGGACGTTGTCACCGGGGAGCTGTTTTTT
CATGDVVTGELFF
>many|-|TRBJ1-1|TRBV12-3/TRBV12-4
TGTGCCAGCAGTTTATGGCGCGGGAACACTGAAGCTTTCTTT
CASSLWRGNTEAFF
>-|-|TRBJ2-3|TRBV14
TGTGCCAGCACCCGCGGGGGCGCAGATACGCAGTATTTT
CASTRGGADTQYF
>many|-|TRBJ1-6|TRBV11-2
TGTGCCAGCAGCTTAGACAGGGTTTTCTCACCCCTCCACTTT
CASSLDRVFSPLHF
>few|TRBD2|TRBJ2-1|TRBV6-5
TGTGCCAGCAGTCGACTAGCGGGGGGTAGGAATGAGCAGTTCTTC
CASSRLAGGRNEQFF
>few|-|TRBJ1-3|TRBV4-2
TGTGCCAGCAGCTCAGTGGGGGATTCTGGAAACACCATATATTTT
CASSSVGDSGNTIYF
>-|-|TRBJ1-2|TRBV12-3/TRBV12-4
TGTGCCAGCAGTTTAAGACCGGGACCAGGGCCTGGCTACACCTTC
CASSLRPGPGPGYTF
>many|-|TRBJ2-2|TRBV7-7
TGTGCCAGCAGCTTACTTCCTACCCCCACCGGGGAGCTGTTTTTT
CASSLLPTPTGELFF
>-|-|TRBJ2-2|TRBV4-3
TGCGCCAGCAGCCCCCGGGCGGGCCGGGACACCGGGGAGCTGTTTTTT
CASSPRAGRDTGELFF
>many|-|TRBJ1-2|TRBV12-3/TRBV12-4
TGTGCCAGCACGCCAGGGCCTTCTAACTATGGCTACACCTTC
CASTPGPSNYGYTF
>few|-|TRBJ2-7|TRBV11-2
TGTGCCAGCAGCTCGGTTTGGGAGCAGTACTTC
CASSSVWEQYF
>-|-|TRBJ2-7|TRBV7-9
TGTGCCAGCAGCTTAGAAGTCGGGCTGCCCTACGAGCAGTACTTC
CASSLEVGLPYEQYF
>once|-|TRBJ2-3|TRBV6-5
TGTGCCAGCAGTTACACCCCGGGGGATACGCAGTATTTT
CASSYTPGDTQYF
>-|TRBD1|TRBJ1-4|TRBV12-3/TRBV12-4
TGTGCCAGCAGCCCAGGGGGGGCGGGTGGCGAAAAACTGTTTTTT
CASSPGGAGGEKLFF
>few|-|TRBJ1-1|TRBV18
TGTGCCAGCTCACTGGTCCAGGCCACTGAAGCTTTCTTT
CASSLVQATEAFF
>-|-|TRBJ2-2|TRBV14
TGTGCCAGCAGCCTCGCCGTGATGAACACCGGGGAGCTGTTTTTT
CASSLAVMNTGELFF
>-|-|TRBJ1-2|TRBV6-2/TRBV6-3
TGTGCCAGCAGTTACTCGTTATCCTATGGCTACACCTTC
CASSYSLSYGYTF
>few|-|TRBJ1-5|TRBV12-3/TRBV12-4
TGTGCCAGCAGTCGGACGGCCAGCAATCAGCCCCAGCATTTT
CASSRTASNQPQHF
>-|-|TRBJ2-7|TRBV5-1
TGCGCCAGCAGCTTGGCGGCGGGGACAAGTTACGAGCAGTACTTC
CASSLAAGTSYEQYF
>-|-|TRBJ2-5|TRBV11-2
TGTGCCAGCACCCCTGTACCATGGGACGAGACCCAGTACTTC
CASTPVPWDETQYF
>-|TRBD1|TRBJ2-5|TRBV5-4
TGTGCCAGCAGCCAGCAACAGGGGGCGGAGACCCAGTACTTC
CASSQQQGAETQYF
>few|-|TRBJ1-2|TRBV7-2
TGTGCCAGCAGCCTAGAGGTCCTCAACTATGGCTACACCTTC
CASSLEVLNYGYTF
>many|-|TRBJ1-2|TRBV2
TGTGCCAGCGAAGGGGGAGTTTATGGCTACACCTTC
CASEGGVYGYTF
>-|-|TRBJ1-2|TRBV4-2
TGTGCCAGCAGCCAAGACGGGGACTCCACTAGACTCAACTATGGCTACACCTTC
CASSQDGDSTRLNYGYTF
>few|-|TRBJ1-2|TRBV7-2
TGTGCCAGCACAGTAAATTTGGGGCTCTCGGACTATGGCTACACCTTC
CASTVNLGLSDYGYTF
>-|-|TRBJ1-4|TRBV7-2
TGTGCCAGCAGCTGGAGCCAGGGTGGTGAAAAACTGTTTTTT
CASSWSQGGEKLFF
>-|-|TRBJ2-7|TRBV6-2/TRBV6-3
TGTGCCAGCAGTGGGGCCACCGAGCAGTACTTC
CASSGATEQYF
>-|-|TRBJ2-7|TRBV27
TGTGCCAGCAGTTTATCCCCTCGGGGCGAGCAGTACTTC
CASSLSPRGEQYF
>few|-|TRBJ1-5|TRBV4-2
TGTGCCAGCAGCCAAGAGCTTCTAGGGCTCAATCAGCCCCAGCATTTT
CASSQELLGLNQPQHF
>few|TRBD1|TRBJ2-3|TRBV15
TGTGCCACCAGCGCCATGACAGGGGGCGGAAATACGCAGTATTTT
CATSAMTGGGNTQYF
>-|-|TRBJ2-5|TRBV3-1
TGTGCCAGCACGTTCCAAGAGACCCAGTACTTC
CASTFQETQYF
>few|-|TRBJ2-3|TRBV29-1
TGCAGCGTTGAAGGTCGACAGTGGCCCACAGATACGCAGTATTTT
CSVEGRQWPTDTQYF
>many|-|TRBJ2-1|TRBV4-3
TGCGCCAGCAGCCCAGGGACCGCGAGGTACAATGAGCAGTTCTTC
CASSPGTARYNEQFF
>few|TRBD2|TRBJ2-7|TRBV6-2/TRBV6-3
TGTGCCAGCAGCACCCACTCTACTAGCGGGGTCTTGCAGTACTTC
CASSTHSTSGVLQYF
>-|-|TRBJ1-1|TRBV2
TGTGCCAGCAGGGGATTCATGAACACTGAAGCTTTCTTT
CASRGFMNTEAFF
>-|-|TRBJ1-2|TRBV7-2
TGTGCCAGCAGCTTATTCTTACGTGGGCCTCGCTACACCTTC
CASSLFLRGPRYTF
>-|-|TRBJ2-3|TRBV27
TGTGCCAGCAGTTTATCGGCGGGAATGCAGTATTTT
CASSLSAGMQYF
>once|-|TRBJ1-1|TRBV7-8
TGTGCCAGCAGCTTAGAGTTAAGGCAGACAAACACTGAAGCTTTCTTT
CASSLELRQTNTEAFF
>many|-|TRBJ2-3|TRBV6-6
TGTGCCAGCAGTTATAGAGGGGGAGATACGCAGTATTTT
CASSYRGGDTQYF
>many|-|TRBJ1-6|TRBV4-3
TGCGCCAGCAGCCAAGAGGACTATAATTCACCCCTCCACTTT
CASSQEDYNSPLHF
>few|-|TRBJ1-5|TRBV3-1
TGTGCCAGCAGCCAAGGGTCCTCCCTGCATTTT
CASSQGSSLHF
>few|-|TRBJ2-3|TRBV9
TGTGCCAGCAGCGTAGCCACGGGGGCATCAGATACGCAGTATTTT
CASSVATGASDTQYF
>few|-|TRBJ2-5|TRBV18
TGTGCCAGCTCACCACGAGGGAGGACGGAGACCCAGTACTTC
CASSPRGRTETQYF
>few|-|TRBJ2-7|TRBV18
TGTGCCAGCTCACCGAATCGAGACTCCTACGAGCAGTACTTC
CASSPNRDSYEQYF
>few|-|TRBJ2-3|TRBV29-1
TGCAGCCTAGGCGGGGCCCATAATAGCACAGATACGCAGTATTTT
CSLGGAHNSTDTQYF
>few|-|TRBJ1-2|TRBV20-1
TGCAGTGCTAGAGATTCGGGGAGAGCTAACTATGGCTACACCTTC
CSARDSGRANYGYTF
>few|-|TRBJ2-3|TRBV9
TGTGCCAGCAGCGTAGCAGCAGATACGCAGTATTTT
CASSVAADTQYF
>many|-|TRBJ1-6|TRBV7-8
TGTGCCAGCAGCCCCCCCCGGCAGGGGAATCTATCACCCCTCCACTTT
CASSPPRQGNLSPLHF
>few|TRBD1|TRBJ1-6|TRBV12-3/TRBV12-4
TGTGCCAGCAGTTTGGACAGGGGGGCCTATAATTCACCCCTCCACTTT
CASSLDRGAYNSPLHF
>few|-|TRBJ1-2|TRBV6-2/TRBV6-3
TGTGCCAGCAGTTATCGAGTGGGTTCCTCACGCTGGTTTTACTATGGCTACACCTTC
CASSYRVGSSRWFYYGYTF